This record covers a single T cell receptor (beta chain). The V gene end was trimmed by 9 bases and the J gene end by 3 bases; junction bases not matched to a gene: 7. The CDR3 loop spans 15 amino acids. Per the germline V gene, CDR1 is MDHEN and CDR2 is SYDVKM. Each donor was healthy, and each was a bone marrow donor. This sample is part of a study of cytomegalovirus exposure and HLA in healthy donors. This PCR relied on a set of 60 Vbeta primers and 13 Jbeta primers. The assay was immunoSEQ multiplex PCR, and TCRdb's table has in-frame clones only and misses some. The sample lists approximately 140,000 clones, more than 55% occurring once.

This chain uses TRBV28 with TRBJ2-3, with TRBD2 matching 12 bases. Sequencing input: PBMCs. This receptor was identified in a woman aged 55-69 years in good health and CMV-seronegative. The CDR3 sequence: CASGLAGRGTDTQYF. The CDR3 region has the DNA TGTGCCAGTGGACTAGCGGGACGGGGGACAGATACGCAGTATTTT.